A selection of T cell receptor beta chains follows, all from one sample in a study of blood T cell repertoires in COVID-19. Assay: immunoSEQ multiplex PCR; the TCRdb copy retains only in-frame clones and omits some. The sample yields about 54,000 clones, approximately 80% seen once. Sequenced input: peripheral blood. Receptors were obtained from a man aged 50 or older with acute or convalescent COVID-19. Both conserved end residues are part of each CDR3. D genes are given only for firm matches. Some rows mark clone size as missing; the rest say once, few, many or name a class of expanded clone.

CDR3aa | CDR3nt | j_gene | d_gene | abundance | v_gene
CASSQGANYGYTF | TGTGCCAGCAGTCAGGGGGCTAACTATGGCTACACCTTC | TRBJ1-2 | TRBD1 | . | TRBV6-5
CASRVAGVSLSYEQYF | TGTGCCAGCAGGGTAGCGGGAGTTTCCCTCTCCTACGAGCAGTACTTC | TRBJ2-7 | TRBD2 | . | TRBV27
CASSLAGTPNSPLHF | TGTGCCAGCAGCCTGGCGGGGACGCCAAATTCACCCCTCCACTTT | TRBJ1-6 | . | once | TRBV7-3
CATSDPTSGGGTDTQYF | TGTGCCACCAGTGACCCGACTAGCGGGGGAGGCACAGATACGCAGTATTTT | TRBJ2-3 | TRBD2 | . | TRBV24-1
CASSLFFVSVAEETQYF | TGTGCCAGCAGCTTGTTTTTTGTCTCCGTGGCGGAGGAAACGCAGTATTTT | TRBJ2-3 | . | . | TRBV5-6
CASSQGWGGYNSPLHF | TGCGCCAGCAGCCAAGGGTGGGGGGGGTATAATTCACCCCTCCACTTT | TRBJ1-6 | . | . | TRBV4-1
CASSLPNSGLSSYNEQFF | TGTGCCAGCAGCTTACCGAACTCAGGGCTTAGCTCCTACAATGAGCAGTTCTTC | TRBJ2-1 | . | . | TRBV5-4
CASSPPVAMHTEAFF | TGTGCCAGCTCACCCCCCGTAGCGATGCACACTGAAGCTTTCTTT | TRBJ1-1 | . | . | TRBV18
CASSPPHPTEAFF | TGTGCCAGCAGTCCCCCCCATCCCACTGAAGCTTTCTTT | TRBJ1-1 | . | . | TRBV2
CASSPGTGAGQPQHF | TGTGCCAGCTCACCCGGGACAGGGGCGGGTCAGCCCCAGCATTTT | TRBJ1-5 | TRBD1 | . | TRBV18
CASSRTYRGSEQFF | TGTGCCAGCAGCCGGACGTACAGGGGAAGTGAGCAGTTCTTC | TRBJ2-1 | TRBD1 | . | TRBV7-2
CASSSGQDLGYTF | TGTGCCAGCAGCTCCGGACAGGACCTTGGCTACACCTTC | TRBJ1-2 | TRBD1 | once | TRBV7-3
CASSGQGDTEAFF | TGTGCCAGCAGCGGGCAGGGGGACACTGAAGCTTTCTTT | TRBJ1-1 | TRBD1 | . | TRBV11-3
CASSSGPGVNEQFF | TGTGCCAGCAGCTCCGGTCCAGGCGTCAATGAGCAGTTCTTC | TRBJ2-1 | . | . | TRBV7-2
CSVEWAGTYNEQFF | TGCAGCGTTGAATGGGCGGGGACCTACAATGAGCAGTTCTTC | TRBJ2-1 | . | . | TRBV29-1
CASSLVDRLNYGYTF | TGTGCCAGCAGCTTGGTAGACAGGCTCAACTATGGCTACACCTTC | TRBJ1-2 | . | . | TRBV5-5
CASLTSQGRVTGELFF | TGTGCCAGCCTAACCTCACAGGGAAGGGTCACCGGGGAGCTGTTTTTT | TRBJ2-2 | . | . | TRBV6-6
CASSLLGGATYTHPLHF | TGTGCCAGCAGTTTATTAGGTGGGGCCACCTATACTCATCCCCTCCACTTT | TRBJ1-6 | . | . | TRBV28
CASSLGRRNTEAFF | TGTGCCAGCAGCTTAGGCAGGCGTAACACTGAAGCTTTCTTT | TRBJ1-1 | . | . | TRBV7-8
CATSDPPRGTGTQETQYF | TGTGCCACCAGTGATCCCCCCCGGGGGACAGGAACGCAAGAGACCCAGTACTTC | TRBJ2-5 | TRBD1 | . | TRBV24-1
CATSRDNSGNTGELFF | TGTGCCACCAGCAGAGATAACAGCGGGAACACCGGGGAGCTGTTTTTT | TRBJ2-2 | . | . | TRBV15
CASSLEDRAGYTF | TGTGCCAGCAGCTTGGAGGACAGGGCTGGCTACACCTTC | TRBJ1-2 | TRBD1 | . | TRBV5-4
CASRPDTAAGYTF | TGTGCCAGCAGACCCGACACAGCGGCCGGCTACACCTTC | TRBJ1-2 | . | few | TRBV12-3/TRBV12-4
CASSLLTGSNTEAFF | TGTGCCAGCAGCCTCCTGACAGGCAGCAACACTGAAGCTTTCTTT | TRBJ1-1 | . | . | TRBV11-2
CASSYYFSTDTQYF | TGTGCCAGCAGTTATTACTTTAGCACAGATACGCAGTATTTT | TRBJ2-3 | . | . | TRBV6-6
CASRIRGAKTQYF | TGTGCCAGCAGAATAAGGGGCGCGAAGACCCAGTACTTC | TRBJ2-5 | . | . | TRBV7-8
CASTRGPGTDSPLHF | TGTGCCAGCACCAGAGGGCCGGGAACGGATTCACCCCTCCACTTT | TRBJ1-6 | . | . | TRBV28
CASSNRLAGPSYEQYF | TGTGCCAGCAGCAATAGACTAGCGGGGCCATCCTACGAGCAGTACTTC | TRBJ2-7 | TRBD2 | . | TRBV28
CASSLGQGRDIQYF | TGCGCCAGCAGCTTGGGACAGGGGAGAGACATTCAGTACTTC | TRBJ2-4 | TRBD1 | . | TRBV5-1
CASSPYPAGRANEQFF | TGTGCCAGCTCACCGTATCCAGCGGGGAGGGCAAATGAGCAGTTCTTC | TRBJ2-1 | TRBD2 | . | TRBV18
CASSVDLAGLQETQYF | TGTGCCAGCAGCGTAGATCTAGCGGGGCTACAAGAGACCCAGTACTTC | TRBJ2-5 | TRBD2 | . | TRBV9
CASSPTPTGNQPQHF | TGTGCCAGCAGCCCGACCCCCACAGGGAATCAGCCCCAGCATTTT | TRBJ1-5 | . | . | TRBV5-4
CATSDTGDRTDTQYF | TGTGCCACCAGTGATACAGGGGATCGAACAGATACGCAGTATTTT | TRBJ2-3 | TRBD1 | . | TRBV24-1
CASSPDRTSNYGYTF | TGTGCCAGCAGCCCGGACAGAACGTCTAACTATGGCTACACCTTC | TRBJ1-2 | . | . | TRBV11-2
CASSPGQGFGEKLFF | TGTGCCAGCTCACCAGGGCAGGGGTTTGGAGAAAAACTGTTTTTT | TRBJ1-4 | . | . | TRBV18
CASSPGQANYGYTF | TGCGCCAGCAGTCCAGGGCAGGCTAACTATGGCTACACCTTC | TRBJ1-2 | . | . | TRBV5-1
CAISESPGKRELFF | TGTGCCATCAGTGAGTCGCCGGGGAAGCGGGAGCTGTTTTTT | TRBJ2-2 | . | . | TRBV10-3
CAWVAGTGVSPLHF | TGTGCCTGGGTTGCGGGGACAGGGGTTTCACCCCTCCACTTT | TRBJ1-6 | TRBD1 | . | TRBV30
CASSLGLSVGYTF | TGTGCCAGCAGCTTAGGTTTGTCTGTCGGCTACACCTTC | TRBJ1-2 | . | . | TRBV13
CASSLALAGGPNEQFF | TGTGCCAGCAGCTTAGCGCTAGCGGGGGGCCCCAATGAGCAGTTCTTC | TRBJ2-1 | TRBD2 | once | TRBV11-1
CASSLVSEAFF | TGTGCCAGCAGCTTAGTCTCTGAAGCTTTCTTT | TRBJ1-1 | . | . | TRBV7-9
CAITESYNEQFF | TGTGCCATAACGGAGTCCTACAATGAGCAGTTCTTC | TRBJ2-1 | . | . | TRBV6-5
CASSPVRKNTGELFF | TGTGCCAGCAGTCCCGTCAGGAAGAACACCGGGGAGCTGTTTTTT | TRBJ2-2 | . | once | TRBV2
CSVALMTGFGETQYF | TGCAGCGTTGCGCTGATGACAGGGTTCGGAGAGACCCAGTACTTC | TRBJ2-5 | TRBD1 | . | TRBV29-1
CSVTPGEQYF | TGCAGTGTGACTCCGGGGGAGCAGTACTTC | TRBJ2-7 | . | . | TRBV20-1
CASSDWGQGNQPQHF | TGTGCCAGCAGTGATTGGGGACAAGGCAATCAGCCCCAGCATTTT | TRBJ1-5 | . | . | TRBV2
CASSQVVQVNTEAFF | TGTGCCAGCAGCCAGGTCGTACAAGTGAACACTGAAGCTTTCTTT | TRBJ1-1 | . | medium-sized | TRBV16
CSVRDTSSYEQYF | TGCAGCGTTCGGGACACCAGCTCCTACGAGCAGTACTTC | TRBJ2-7 | . | . | TRBV29-1
CASSLGSGSYTF | TGTGCCAGCAGCTTAGGGTCGGGGAGCTACACCTTC | TRBJ1-2 | . | . | TRBV7-9